This T cell receptor (beta chain) was obtained from a study of blood T cell repertoires in COVID-19. The data were produced by immunoSEQ multiplex PCR, yet TCRdb's version contains in-frame clones alone and is incomplete. Of 150,000 or so clones listed, around 85% are singletons. This CDR3 is built from 14 residues. The V gene end was trimmed by 2 bases and the J gene end by 5 bases; junction bases not matched to a gene: 2. Germline CDR1 reads MNHEY; CDR2 reads SVGEGT. This sequence was found in a man aged 55 to 70 who had recovered from COVID-19. The chain links TRBV6-2 or TRBV6-3 to TRBJ1-4, with 7 bases matching TRBD1. The source material was peripheral blood. The CDR3 DNA sequence: TGTGCCAGCAGTTACGGCAGGGGGAATGAAAAACTGTTTTTT. This encodes CASSYGRGNEKLFF.